The 31 T cell receptor beta chains listed next were all sequenced from one sample in a study of T cell responses to AZD1222 COVID-19 vaccine. TCRdb keeps only in-frame clones here, not all; method: immunoSEQ multiplex PCR. The table lists over 100,000 clones, over 85% of them singletons, with 7% to 8.5% in the top ten. This specimen was peripheral blood, taken on day 0 of AZD1222 vaccination. The receptors stem from an adult in good health.

The chain is built from TRBV14 and TRBJ1-2; D is ambiguous. The germline V gene encodes CDR1 SGHDN and CDR2 FVKESK. Trimming took 3 bases from V and 1 from J, leaving 12 bases between them. This CDR3 is built from 15 residues. The CDR3 spells CASSHLGWVNYGYTF. In DNA form, the CDR3 reads TGTGCCAGCAGCCATTTGGGTTGGGTTAACTATGGCTACACCTTC.

The rearrangement uses TRBV11-3 and TRBJ2-6; D unclear. Germline V gene sequence: CDR1 SGHNT, CDR2 YENEEA. This CDR3 has 16 residues. Between the trimmed V and J ends, which lost 2 bases and 2 bases, there was a span of 10 bases. This CDR3 is CASSLRPGTGANVLTF. CDR3 DNA: TGTGCCAGCAGCTTACGTCCTGGGACTGGGGCCAACGTCCTGACTTTC.

V is TRBV7-9 and J is TRBJ2-7; 8 bases map to TRBD1. This CDR3 comprises 14 residues. CDR1 is SEHNR and CDR2 is FQNEAQ in the germline V gene (reference sequence). V shed 5 bases and J 6 bases; nucleotides not matched to a gene: 9. The CDR3 DNA reads as TGTGCCAGCAGCCGAGGCGCAGGGGGCGTCGAGCAGTACTTC. It translates to CASSRGAGGVEQYF.

The chain employs TRBV27 and TRBJ1-2, with unresolved D. Between the trimmed V and J ends, which lost 2 bases and 2 bases, there was a span of 6 bases. Germline V CDR1 and CDR2: MNHEY, SMNVEV (reference sequence). This CDR3 has 13 amino acids. The CDR3 region is CASSLKRNYGYTF. For the CDR3, the DNA is TGTGCCAGCAGTTTAAAAAGGAACTATGGCTACACCTTC.

V usage is TRBV28 and J usage is TRBJ1-2; D might be TRBD1 (6 bases). This CDR3 region has 15 residues. Germline loops: CDR1 MDHEN, CDR2 SYDVKM. The ends were cut back, 8 bases at V and 6 bases at J, with 22 bases in the middle. The DNA of the CDR3 is TGTGCCAGCGCTCTCGTGGGGGGGCGCGAGGATGGCTACACCTTC. Residues: CASALVGGREDGYTF.

V and J are TRBV2 and TRBJ2-5; TRBD2 matches at 11 bases. Germline lookup yields CDR1 SNHLY and CDR2 FYNNEI. Trimming removed 5 bases from V and 4 bases from J; junction bases left unmatched: 9. The CDR3 spans 16 residues. CDR3 loop: CASSFDTLAGGETQYF. In DNA, the CDR3 is TGTGCCAGCAGTTTCGATACCCTAGCGGGGGGAGAGACCCAGTACTTC.

The chain is built from TRBV24-1 and TRBJ1-2; D gene unclear. CDR1 and CDR2 from the germline V gene are KGHDR and SFDVKD. V was shortened by 5 bases and J by 3 bases, with 18 bases between the two germline ends. CDR3 size: 16 residues. DNA for the CDR3: TGTGCCACCAGTGGCTGGCTCGACGGGCAACACTATGGCTACACCTTC. It specifies CATSGWLDGQHYGYTF.

The chain uses TRBV3-1 (or the pseudogene TRBV3-2) and TRBJ2-3; no definite D call. The ends were cut back, 4 bases at V and 7 bases at J, with 12 bases in the middle. Germline loops: CDR1 LGHDT, CDR2 YNNKEL (reference sequence). This CDR3 has 13 amino acids. The CDR3 loop is CASSLIRVYTQYF. The CDR3 DNA sequence: TGTGCCAGCAGCCTCATAAGGGTTTATACGCAGTATTTT.

The genes are TRBV27 and TRBJ1-6; TRBD1 aligns across 9 bases. V lost 0 bases and J lost 3; bases outside the gene matches: 3. In germline, CDR1 is MNHEY, CDR2 SMNVEV (reference sequence). CDR3 length: 17 amino acids. The CDR3 spells CASSLSQDRGYNSPLHF. In DNA form, the CDR3 reads TGTGCCAGCAGTTTATCCCAGGACAGGGGCTATAATTCACCCCTCCACTTT.

The chain carries TRBV6-5 and TRBJ1-1, with 9 bases fitting TRBD1. The V and J ends lost 5 bases and 6 bases, in that order; junction bases with no gene match: 4. Germline lookup yields CDR1 MNHEY and CDR2 SVGAGI. The CDR3 is 13 amino acids. The CDR3 DNA is TGTGCCAGCAGTCCGGACAGGGGCCCTGAAGCTTTCTTT. It codes for CASSPDRGPEAFF.

V is TRBV11-2 and J is TRBJ1-1, with D unclear. Germline assignment: CDR1 SGHAT and CDR2 FQNNGV. V was pared by 1 base and J by 7 bases, with 7 bases between. The CDR3 length is 12 residues. CDR3 amino acids: CASSLVKVEAFF. CDR3 bases: TGTGCCAGCAGCTTAGTCAAGGTTGAAGCTTTCTTT. Full variable domain (rest looked up from reference TRBV11-2 and TRBJ1-1): EAGVAQSPRYKIIEKRQSVAFWCNPISGHATLYWYQQILGQGPKLLIQFQNNGVVDDSQLPKDRFSAERLKGVDSTLKIQPAKLEDSAVYLCASSLVKVEAFFGQGTRLTVV.

The chain combines TRBV11-3 with TRBJ2-1; 9 nucleotides line up with TRBD2. Germline V lookup: CDR1 SGHNT, CDR2 YENEEA. This CDR3 has 17 residues. V lost 1 base, J lost 2 bases, and 6 bases stayed unmatched. The CDR3 bases are TGTGCCAGCAGCTTAGCCCCGACTAGCGGAGCCTACAATGAGCAGTTCTTC. It yields the protein CASSLAPTSGAYNEQFF.

The chain couples TRBV10-3 to TRBJ1-4; 11 bases align to TRBD1. This CDR3 has 16 residues. Germline lookup yields CDR1 ENHRY and CDR2 SYGVKD. With V trimmed by 3 bases and J by 8 bases, 8 bases remained unmatched. DNA of the CDR3: TGTGCCATCAGTGAACAAATGGGACAGGGGGAAGAAAAACTGTTTTTT. Protein sequence: CAISEQMGQGEEKLFF.

CDR3 nucleotide sequence: TGCAGTGCCCTAGATGACTTAAAAGCTTTCTTT. It is translated as CSALDDLKAFF. This chain links TRBV20-1 with TRBJ1-1; D uncertain. Deletions cut 6 bases from V and 9 bases from J, with 14 bases between. The CDR3 spans 11 residues. Per germline, CDR1 DFQATT and CDR2 SNEGSKA (reference sequence).

The gene calls are TRBV6-5 and TRBJ1-2; TRBD1 agrees at 7 bases. V lost 4 bases to trimming and J lost 4 bases; unmatched junction nucleotides: 6. Germline V lookup: CDR1 MNHEY, CDR2 SVGAGI. CDR3 size: 14 residues. The CDR3 protein is CASSSYRGSYGYTF. The CDR3 nucleotides are TGTGCCAGCAGTTCTTACAGGGGATCCTATGGCTACACCTTC.

The gene calls are TRBV19 and TRBJ1-5, with TRBD1 matching 9 bases. Unmatched junction bases numbered 10, after V lost 3 bases and J lost 7 bases. The germline V gene has CDR1 LNHDA and CDR2 SQIVND (reference sequence). The CDR3 has 16 residues. Here the CDR3 DNA reads TGTGCCAGTAGTATCTCGGGGGACAGGGTGGGGCAGCCCCAGCATTTT. Translating it yields CASSISGDRVGQPQHF.

The chain joins TRBV2 to TRBJ1-6; maybe TRBD1 (6 bases). This CDR3 is 18 amino acids long. V was clipped by 4 bases and J by 8 bases, with 24 bases between them. CDR1 is SNHLY and CDR2 is FYNNEI in the germline V gene. CDR3 coding DNA: TGTGCCAGCAGTGTTGTAGGACAGCGGATTCAATGGGATTCACCCCTCCACTTT. It specifies CASSVVGQRIQWDSPLHF.

This clone turned up a few times. This chain links TRBV10-3 with TRBJ1-1; the match to TRBD1 covers 8 bases. The germline V gene has CDR1 ENHRY and CDR2 SYGVKD. V lost 3 bases to trimming and J lost 2 bases; unmatched junction nucleotides: 8. CDR3 length: 16 residues. DNA for the CDR3: TGTGCCATCAGTGATCCCGGACAGGGCGTTAACACTGAAGCTTTCTTT. It encodes CAISDPGQGVNTEAFF.

This chain connects TRBV7-3 to TRBJ1-2; 7 nucleotides agree with TRBD1. The V and J ends lost 5 bases and 2 bases, in that order; junction bases with no gene match: 2. CDR3 length: 13 amino acids. CDR1 SGHTA and CDR2 FQGTGA come from the germline V gene. The CDR3 here is CASSRDRNYGYTF. CDR3 bases: TGTGCCAGCAGCCGGGACAGAAACTATGGCTACACCTTC.

This rearrangement joins TRBV5-1 to TRBJ1-1, with 7 bases aligning to TRBD1. This CDR3 region has 15 residues. The ends lost 4 bases at V and 0 bases at J; junction bases unmatched: 6. Germline V gene sequence: CDR1 SGHRS, CDR2 YFSETQ. CDR3 protein: CASSGPGTVNTEAFF. The CDR3 DNA follows: TGCGCCAGCAGCGGACCCGGGACAGTGAACACTGAAGCTTTCTTT.

The rearrangement joins TRBV29-1 to TRBJ2-5; TRBD1 is a possible D gene (6 bases). Germline-derived CDR1 and CDR2 are SQVTM and ANQGSEA. The V gene lost 6 bases and the J gene lost 1 base, with 9 bases spanning the gap. This CDR3 spans 12 amino acids. CDR3 amino acids: CSVTGPQETQYF. CDR3 DNA sequence: TGCAGCGTGACAGGCCCCCAAGAGACCCAGTACTTC.

The genes are TRBV11-2 and TRBJ2-2, with 11 bases identical to TRBD2. Unmatched junction bases numbered 7, after V lost 8 bases and J lost 5 bases. Germline V lookup: CDR1 SGHAT, CDR2 FQNNGV. The CDR3 spans 15 residues. The CDR3 DNA reads as TGTGCCAGCGAACTAGCGGGAGTGAGAACCGGGGAGCTGTTTTTT. Protein product: CASELAGVRTGELFF.

Here the CDR3 reads CASSARVGTEVNYGYTF. CDR3 coding DNA: TGTGCCAGCAGCGCGCGAGTAGGGACAGAAGTTAACTATGGCTACACCTTC. The rearrangement links TRBV11-2 to TRBJ1-2, with TRBD1 identical over 7 bases. CDR1 is SGHAT, CDR2 FQNNGV, per germline. Trimming removed 5 bases from V and 1 base from J; junction bases left unmatched: 13. The CDR3 sequence is 17 residues long. The whole variable domain, remainder taken from reference TRBV11-2 and TRBJ1-2, is EAGVAQSPRYKIIEKRQSVAFWCNPISGHATLYWYQQILGQGPKLLIQFQNNGVVDDSQLPKDRFSAERLKGVDSTLKIQPAKLEDSAVYLCASSARVGTEVNYGYTFGSGTRLTVV.

This clone has only one observation. An end of the junction does not agree with germline; a read error may underlie this. V usage is TRBV18 and J usage is TRBJ2-1; D might be TRBD2 (6 bases). This CDR3 is built from 14 residues. From germline, CDR1 is KGHSH and CDR2 LQKENI. The CDR3 sequence is CASSPRSRDYEQFF. In DNA form, the CDR3 reads TGTGCCAGCTCGCCACGTTCTAGGGACTATGAGCAGTTCTTC. Combining the CDR3 with reference TRBV18 and TRBJ2-1 gives the whole variable domain NAGVMQNPRHLVRRRGQEARLRCSPMKGHSHVYWYRQLPEEGLKFMVYLQKENIIDESGMPKERFSAEFPKEGPSILRIQQVVRGDSAAYFCASSPRSRDYEQFFGPGTRLTVL.

This clone was recorded at least ten times. The rearrangement uses TRBV12-5 and TRBJ1-1; weak D call: TRBD1 (6 bases). Germline CDR1 and CDR2: LGHNT and FRNRAP. The CDR3 has 13 amino acids. V lost 5 bases to trimming and J lost 4 bases, with 11 bases between them. The CDR3 DNA reads as TGTGCTAGTGGTCTACAGGGCGGCACTGAAGCTTTCTTT. Protein product: CASGLQGGTEAFF.

This clone appeared a single time. CDR3 sequence reads: CAIGSAGQGYGYTF. The CDR3 DNA reads as TGTGCCATCGGATCCGCGGGACAGGGGTATGGCTACACCTTC. V gene TRBV6-5 combines with J gene TRBJ1-2, with TRBD1 matching 10 bases. V was pared by 10 bases and J by 5 bases, with 10 bases of the junction left unmatched. The CDR3 loop spans 14 amino acids. Germline V lookup: CDR1 MNHEY, CDR2 SVGAGI.

The V call is TRBV5-4, the J call TRBJ2-3, with 13 nucleotides matching TRBD2. There are 16 residues in the CDR3. Germline assignment: CDR1 SGHNT and CDR2 YYREEE (reference sequence). Trimming at V came to 6 bases and at J to 0 bases, leaving 4 bases not matched to a gene. The CDR3 nucleotides are TGTGCCAGCACCCGGACTAGCGGGAGTAGCACAGATACGCAGTATTTT. Protein product: CASTRTSGSSTDTQYF.

This sequence joins TRBV11-1 and TRBJ1-2; D not certain. Trimming stripped 2 bases from V and 8 bases from J, with 15 bases between. Germline V gene sequence: CDR1 SGHAT, CDR2 FQDESV (reference sequence). The CDR3 extends over 14 amino acids. For the CDR3, the DNA is TGTGCCAGCAGCTTAACCGTCGCGGGTCGCGGCTACACCTTC. Residues: CASSLTVAGRGYTF. Full variable domain (outside the CDR3, taken from reference TRBV11-1 and TRBJ1-2): EAEVAQSPRYKITEKSQAVAFWCDPISGHATLYWYRQILGQGPELLVQFQDESVVDDSQLPKDRFSAERLKGVDSTLKIQPAELGDSAMYLCASSLTVAGRGYTFGSGTRLTVV.

The V call is TRBV3-1 (or the pseudogene TRBV3-2), the J call TRBJ2-5; no definite D call. Trimming took off 0 bases at V and 0 bases at J, with 8 bases between the two ends. The CDR3 length is 15 residues. CDR1 and CDR2 (germline): LGHDT, YNNKEL (reference sequence). The DNA for the CDR3 is TGTGCCAGCAGCCAAGATAGACAAAACCAAGAGACCCAGTACTTC. It encodes CASSQDRQNQETQYF.

The V call is TRBV19, the J call TRBJ2-7, with 10 bases matching TRBD1. There are 15 residues in the CDR3. The junction had 10 bases not matched to a gene; V was cut back by 8 bases and J by 3 bases. Germline V lookup: CDR1 LNHDA, CDR2 SQIVND (reference sequence). The DNA for the CDR3 is TGTGCCAGTTCCGGTCCGGGACAGGGGATCTACGAGCAGTACTTC. Amino acids: CASSGPGQGIYEQYF. The variable domain in full, with the rest retrieved from reference TRBV19 and TRBJ2-7, is DGGITQSPKYLFRKEGQNVTLSCEQNLNHDAMYWYRQDPGQGLRLIYYSQIVNDFQKGDIAEGYSVSREKKESFPLTVTSAQKNPTAFYLCASSGPGQGIYEQYFGPGTRLTVT.

This clone appeared a single time. The rearrangement joins TRBV25-1 to TRBJ2-5, with 10 bases lining up with TRBD1. V shed 5 bases and J 5 bases; nucleotides not matched to a gene: 8. The CDR3 spans 15 residues. The germline CDR1 and CDR2 sequences are MGHDK and SYGVNS. CDR3 region: CASSPGQGRSETQYF. For the CDR3, the DNA is TGTGCCAGCAGTCCGGGACAGGGGAGGTCGGAGACCCAGTACTTC. Filled out from reference TRBV25-1 and TRBJ2-5, the complete variable domain reads EADIYQTPRYLVIGTGKKITLECSQTMGHDKMYWYQQDPGMELHLIHYSYGVNSTEKGDLSSESTVSRIRTEHFPLTLESARPSHTSQYLCASSPGQGRSETQYFGPGTRLLVL.